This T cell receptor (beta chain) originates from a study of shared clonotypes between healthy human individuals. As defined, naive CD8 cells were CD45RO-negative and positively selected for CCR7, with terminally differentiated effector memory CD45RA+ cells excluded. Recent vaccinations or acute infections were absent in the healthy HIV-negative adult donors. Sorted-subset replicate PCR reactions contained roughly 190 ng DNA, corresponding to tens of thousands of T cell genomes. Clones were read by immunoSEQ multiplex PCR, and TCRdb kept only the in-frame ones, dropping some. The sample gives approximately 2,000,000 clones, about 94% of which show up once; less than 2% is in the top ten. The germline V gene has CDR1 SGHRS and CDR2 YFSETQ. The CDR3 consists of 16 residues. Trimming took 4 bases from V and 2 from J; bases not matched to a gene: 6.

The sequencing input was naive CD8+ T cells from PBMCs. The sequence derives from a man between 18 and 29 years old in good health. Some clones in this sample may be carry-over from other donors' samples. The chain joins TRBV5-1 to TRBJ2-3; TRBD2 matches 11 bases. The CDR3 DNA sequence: TGCGCCAGCAGCGCGAGACTAGCGGGGCCCACAGATACGCAGTATTTT. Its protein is CASSARLAGPTDTQYF.